This T cell receptor (beta chain) was sequenced for a study of T cell repertoires in cytomegalovirus infection. On the study more broadly: It was the public TCR beta signatures that indicated both CMV infection and matching HLA type.

CDR1 is MNHEY and CDR2 is SVGAGI in the germline V gene. The CDR3 extends over 13 amino acids. V shed 5 bases and J shed 4 bases, with 10 bases lying between them. TCRdb redid the calling of the reads with MiXCR, one entry per CDR3 protein. The repertoire holds under 800,000 distinct CDR3 sequences, with less than 25% as singletons. This clonotype was counted ten times or more. This rearrangement joins TRBV6-5 to TRBJ2-3; weak D call: TRBD1 (6 bases). This clonotype was obtained from a human donor in good health (CMV status not recorded). Some clones in this sample may be carry-over from other donors' samples. Sequencing input: CD8+ T cells from PBMCs. CDR3 DNA sequence: TGTGCCAGCAGTCACAGGGTTGCAGATACGCAGTATTTT. Protein: CASSHRVADTQYF.